A selection of T cell receptor beta chains follows, all from one sample in a study of T-cell reconstitution after alpha-beta-depleted transplantation in children. TCRdb re-called the PCR reads with MiXCR, one entry per CDR3 protein. The data contain roughly 100,000 distinct CDR3 sequences, 4.5% to 7.5% of them seen just once; the ten biggest clones take up about 6%. The sequences come from PBMCs, mostly from graft donor cells, collected 60 days after TCRalphabeta/CD19-depleted stem cell transplant. Source of these receptors: a female patient aged 2-10 years who had a stem cell transplant for Fanconi anemia, so the T cells may come from the graft donor. The CDR3 runs from the conserved cysteine through the conserved F or W. Fields, in order: J gene, D gene, CDR3 length, clone size, V gene, CDR3 protein, CDR3 DNA. D genes are given only for firm matches. Clone size is stated in some rows and not others, as once, few, many or a class when expanded.

j_gene: TRBJ2-6
d_gene: .
len: 14
abundance: few
v_gene: TRBV2
CDR3aa: CASSDTSGANVLTF
CDR3nt: TGTGCCAGCAGCGACACCTCTGGGGCCAACGTCCTGACTTTC

j_gene: TRBJ2-7
d_gene: TRBD2
len: 14
abundance: few
v_gene: TRBV20-1
CDR3aa: CSAVLAGVLSEQYF
CDR3nt: TGCAGTGCCGTACTAGCGGGAGTACTTAGCGAGCAGTACTTC

j_gene: TRBJ1-2
d_gene: .
len: 12
abundance: many
v_gene: TRBV29-1
CDR3aa: CSVSAQGPGYTF
CDR3nt: TGCAGCGTTTCTGCACAGGGTCCTGGCTACACCTTC

j_gene: TRBJ2-2
d_gene: TRBD2
len: 17
abundance: many
v_gene: TRBV7-2
CDR3aa: CASSLRPRTSGTGELFF
CDR3nt: TGTGCCAGCAGCCTGAGGCCCCGGACTAGCGGCACCGGGGAGCTGTTTTTT

j_gene: TRBJ1-2
d_gene: .
len: 15
abundance: many
v_gene: TRBV12-3/TRBV12-4
CDR3aa: CASSHEAPREYGYTF
CDR3nt: TGTGCCAGCAGCCACGAAGCCCCTAGGGAGTATGGCTACACCTTC

j_gene: TRBJ2-7
d_gene: .
len: 15
abundance: many
v_gene: TRBV9
CDR3aa: CASSVEGVGAYEQYF
CDR3nt: TGTGCCAGCAGCGTAGAAGGGGTTGGGGCCTACGAGCAGTACTTC

j_gene: TRBJ2-7
d_gene: TRBD2
len: 14
abundance: many
v_gene: TRBV5-1
CDR3aa: CASSSSGRSYEQYF
CDR3nt: TGCGCCAGCAGCTCTAGCGGGAGGTCCTACGAGCAGTACTTC

j_gene: TRBJ2-3
d_gene: TRBD2
len: 17
abundance: few
v_gene: TRBV28
CDR3aa: CASSLPTSGSYTDTQYF
CDR3nt: TGTGCCAGCAGTTTGCCCACTAGCGGGAGCTACACAGATACGCAGTATTTT

j_gene: TRBJ2-2
d_gene: .
len: 19
abundance: few
v_gene: TRBV19
CDR3aa: CASAPAWAAHFLSTGELFF
CDR3nt: TGTGCGAGTGCGCCAGCATGGGCGGCTCATTTTCTGAGCACCGGGGAGCTGTTTTTT

j_gene: TRBJ2-1
d_gene: TRBD2
len: 16
abundance: many
v_gene: TRBV20-1
CDR3aa: CSARDPTSGSYNEQFF
CDR3nt: TGCAGTGCTAGAGATCCGACTAGCGGGAGTTACAATGAGCAGTTCTTC

j_gene: TRBJ2-1
d_gene: TRBD2
len: 15
abundance: few
v_gene: TRBV7-3
CDR3aa: CASSGASGGADEQFF
CDR3nt: TGTGCCAGCAGCGGAGCTAGCGGGGGGGCAGATGAGCAGTTCTTC

j_gene: TRBJ1-4
d_gene: .
len: 14
abundance: many
v_gene: TRBV2
CDR3aa: CASSGQVMNEKLFF
CDR3nt: TGTGCCAGCAGTGGACAGGTTATGAATGAAAAACTGTTTTTT

j_gene: TRBJ2-3
d_gene: TRBD2
len: 14
abundance: .
v_gene: TRBV20-1
CDR3aa: CSARAGGPEDTQYF
CDR3nt: TGCAGTGCTAGAGCGGGGGGGCCAGAGGATACGCAGTATTTT

j_gene: TRBJ2-3
d_gene: TRBD2
len: 15
abundance: many
v_gene: TRBV5-1
CDR3aa: CASSPGTSFSDTQYF
CDR3nt: TGCGCCAGCAGCCCCGGGACTAGTTTTTCGGATACGCAGTATTTT

j_gene: TRBJ1-5
d_gene: .
len: 15
abundance: many
v_gene: TRBV6-2/TRBV6-3
CDR3aa: CASSYSSRSNQPQHF
CDR3nt: TGTGCCAGCAGTTACTCAAGCAGGTCGAATCAGCCCCAGCATTTT

j_gene: TRBJ2-3
d_gene: .
len: 12
abundance: many
v_gene: TRBV5-6
CDR3aa: CASSLDDNTQYF
CDR3nt: TGTGCCAGCAGCTTGGACGACAATACGCAGTATTTT

j_gene: TRBJ1-6
d_gene: .
len: 14
abundance: many
v_gene: TRBV12-3/TRBV12-4
CDR3aa: CASTSDGRNSPLHF
CDR3nt: TGTGCCAGCACCTCGGACGGCCGTAATTCACCCCTCCACTTT

j_gene: TRBJ2-1
d_gene: TRBD1
len: 17
abundance: many
v_gene: TRBV19
CDR3aa: CASSTTEGTVSYNEQFF
CDR3nt: TGTGCCAGTAGTACAACAGAGGGGACAGTATCCTACAATGAGCAGTTCTTC

j_gene: TRBJ2-7
d_gene: TRBD1
len: 14
abundance: many
v_gene: TRBV7-8
CDR3aa: CASSLSGQGNGWYF
CDR3nt: TGTGCCAGCAGCTTATCCGGACAGGGAAACGGATGGTACTTC

j_gene: TRBJ2-6
d_gene: .
len: 13
abundance: few
v_gene: TRBV29-1
CDR3aa: CSVGGPGANVLTF
CDR3nt: TGCAGCGTTGGTGGACCTGGGGCCAACGTCCTGACTTTC

j_gene: TRBJ2-2
d_gene: .
len: 12
abundance: few
v_gene: TRBV5-6
CDR3aa: CASSFQAGELFF
CDR3nt: TGTGCCAGCAGCTTCCAGGCCGGGGAGCTGTTTTTT

j_gene: TRBJ2-3
d_gene: TRBD2
len: 14
abundance: many
v_gene: TRBV5-1
CDR3aa: CASSWEGPQHTQYF
CDR3nt: TGCGCCAGCAGCTGGGAGGGACCTCAGCATACGCAGTATTTT

j_gene: TRBJ1-6
d_gene: .
len: 12
abundance: many
v_gene: TRBV28
CDR3aa: CASGSRGSPLHF
CDR3nt: TGTGCCAGCGGATCCAGGGGTTCACCCCTCCACTTT

j_gene: TRBJ1-4
d_gene: .
len: 16
abundance: many
v_gene: TRBV28
CDR3aa: CASSFAGTPAMRSLFF
CDR3nt: TGTGCCAGCAGTTTTGCCGGGACCCCGGCTATGAGGAGTCTGTTTTTT

j_gene: TRBJ2-3
d_gene: .
len: 13
abundance: many
v_gene: TRBV7-3
CDR3aa: CASSLSRTDTQYF
CDR3nt: TGTGCCAGCAGCTTATCCCGCACAGATACGCAGTATTTT

j_gene: TRBJ2-1
d_gene: TRBD2
len: 15
abundance: few
v_gene: TRBV11-2
CDR3aa: CASSKTSGRMDEQFF
CDR3nt: TGTGCCAGCAGCAAAACTAGCGGGAGAATGGATGAGCAGTTCTTC

j_gene: TRBJ2-3
d_gene: .
len: 14
abundance: few
v_gene: TRBV19
CDR3aa: CASSLGALTDTQYF
CDR3nt: TGTGCCAGTAGTCTGGGGGCGCTCACAGATACGCAGTATTTT

j_gene: TRBJ2-1
d_gene: .
len: 16
abundance: .
v_gene: TRBV5-5
CDR3aa: CASSLGFGTRGYGQFF
CDR3nt: TGTGCCAGCAGCTTGGGCTTCGGGACACGGGGGTATGGGCAGTTCTTC

j_gene: TRBJ2-3
d_gene: .
len: 14
abundance: few
v_gene: TRBV20-1
CDR3aa: CSLGGGASTDTQYF
CDR3nt: TGCAGTTTGGGCGGGGGCGCAAGCACAGATACGCAGTATTTT

j_gene: TRBJ2-3
d_gene: .
len: 14
abundance: few
v_gene: TRBV10-3
CDR3aa: CAIGGRPTADTQYF
CDR3nt: TGTGCCATCGGTGGGCGCCCGACAGCCGATACGCAGTATTTT

j_gene: TRBJ2-7
d_gene: TRBD1
len: 17
abundance: few
v_gene: TRBV28
CDR3aa: CASSFYRGTYLSYEQYF
CDR3nt: TGTGCCAGCAGTTTTTACAGGGGGACTTACCTCTCCTACGAGCAGTACTTC

j_gene: TRBJ2-1
d_gene: .
len: 13
abundance: many
v_gene: TRBV5-1
CDR3aa: CASSFNQKDEQFF
CDR3nt: TGCGCCAGCAGCTTTAATCAAAAAGACGAGCAGTTCTTC

j_gene: TRBJ2-3
d_gene: .
len: 13
abundance: many
v_gene: TRBV19
CDR3aa: CASVGPSTDTQYF
CDR3nt: TGTGCCAGTGTAGGGCCGAGCACAGATACGCAGTATTTT

j_gene: TRBJ1-1
d_gene: .
len: 14
abundance: many
v_gene: TRBV5-5
CDR3aa: CASSFRGGDTEAFF
CDR3nt: TGTGCCAGCAGCTTCAGGGGAGGGGACACTGAAGCTTTCTTT